This TCR beta chain was obtained from a study of control samples from healthy donors and cancer patients. The CDR3 consists of 13 residues. V lost 1 base, J lost 2 bases, and 7 bases lay in between. The germline V gene has CDR1 SGHTS and CDR2 YDEGEE. The data were produced by immunoSEQ multiplex PCR, yet TCRdb's version contains in-frame clones alone and is incomplete. The sample lists 24,000 or so clones, about nine tenths seen once, with about an eighth in the top ten. This TCR was sampled from a man aged 50 to 59 with lung cancer. Sequencing was carried out using PBMCs. This chain joins TRBV5-8 and TRBJ2-7; D is perhaps TRBD1 (6 bases). The CDR3 here is CASSLTGPYEQYF. The DNA of the CDR3 is TGTGCCAGCAGCTTGACAGGGCCCTACGAGCAGTACTTC.